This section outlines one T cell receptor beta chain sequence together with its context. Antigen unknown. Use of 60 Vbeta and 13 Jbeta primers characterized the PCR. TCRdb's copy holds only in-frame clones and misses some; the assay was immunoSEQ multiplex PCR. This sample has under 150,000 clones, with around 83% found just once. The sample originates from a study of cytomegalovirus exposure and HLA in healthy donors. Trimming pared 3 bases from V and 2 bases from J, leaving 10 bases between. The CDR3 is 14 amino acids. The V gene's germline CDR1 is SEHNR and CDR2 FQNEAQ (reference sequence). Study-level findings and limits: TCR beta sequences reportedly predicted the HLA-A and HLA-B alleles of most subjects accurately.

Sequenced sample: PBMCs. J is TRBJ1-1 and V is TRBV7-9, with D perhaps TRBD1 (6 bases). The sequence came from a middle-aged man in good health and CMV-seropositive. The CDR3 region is CASSLDRINTEAFF. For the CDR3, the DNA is TGTGCCAGCAGCTTGGACAGAATAAACACTGAAGCTTTCTTT.